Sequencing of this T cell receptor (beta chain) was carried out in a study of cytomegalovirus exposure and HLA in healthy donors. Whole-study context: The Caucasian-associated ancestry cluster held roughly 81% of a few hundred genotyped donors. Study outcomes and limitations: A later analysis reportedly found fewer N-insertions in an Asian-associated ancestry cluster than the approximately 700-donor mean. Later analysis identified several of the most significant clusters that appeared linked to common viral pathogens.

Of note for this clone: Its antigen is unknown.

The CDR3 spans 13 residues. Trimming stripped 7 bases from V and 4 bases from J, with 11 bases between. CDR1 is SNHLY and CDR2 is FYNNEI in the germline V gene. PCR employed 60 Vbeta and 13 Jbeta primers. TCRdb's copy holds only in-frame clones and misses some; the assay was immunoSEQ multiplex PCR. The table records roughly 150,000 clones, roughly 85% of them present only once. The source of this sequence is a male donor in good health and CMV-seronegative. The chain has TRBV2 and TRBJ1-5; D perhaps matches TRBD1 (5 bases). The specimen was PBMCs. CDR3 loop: CASMYQGNQPQHF. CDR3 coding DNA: TGTGCCAGCATGTATCAGGGAAATCAGCCCCAGCATTTT. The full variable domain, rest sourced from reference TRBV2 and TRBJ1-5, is EPEVTQTPSHQVTQMGQEVILRCVPISNHLYFYWYRQILGQKVEFLVSFYNNEISEKSEIFDDQFSVERPDGSNFTLKIRSTKLEDSAMYFCASMYQGNQPQHFGDGTRLSIL.